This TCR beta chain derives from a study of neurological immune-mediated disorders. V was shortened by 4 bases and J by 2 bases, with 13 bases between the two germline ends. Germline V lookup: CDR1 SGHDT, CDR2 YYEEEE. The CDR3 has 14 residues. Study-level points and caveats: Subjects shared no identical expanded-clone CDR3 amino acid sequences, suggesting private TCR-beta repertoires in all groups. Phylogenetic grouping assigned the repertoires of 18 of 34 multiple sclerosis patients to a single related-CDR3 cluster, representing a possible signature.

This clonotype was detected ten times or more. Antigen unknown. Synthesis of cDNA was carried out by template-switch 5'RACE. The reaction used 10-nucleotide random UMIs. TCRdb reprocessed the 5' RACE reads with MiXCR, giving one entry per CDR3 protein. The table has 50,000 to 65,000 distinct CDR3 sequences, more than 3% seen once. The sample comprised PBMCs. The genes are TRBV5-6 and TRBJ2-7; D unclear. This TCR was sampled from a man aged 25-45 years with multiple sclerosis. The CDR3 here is CASSAGSSTYEQYF. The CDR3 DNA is TGTGCCAGCAGCGCTGGATCCTCCACCTACGAGCAGTACTTC. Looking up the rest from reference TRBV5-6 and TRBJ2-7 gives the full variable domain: DAGVTQSPTHLIKTRGQQVTLRCSPKSGHDTVSWYQQALGQGPQFIFQYYEEEERQRGNFPDRFSGHQFPNYSSELNVNALLLGDSALYLCASSAGSSTYEQYFGPGTRLTVT.